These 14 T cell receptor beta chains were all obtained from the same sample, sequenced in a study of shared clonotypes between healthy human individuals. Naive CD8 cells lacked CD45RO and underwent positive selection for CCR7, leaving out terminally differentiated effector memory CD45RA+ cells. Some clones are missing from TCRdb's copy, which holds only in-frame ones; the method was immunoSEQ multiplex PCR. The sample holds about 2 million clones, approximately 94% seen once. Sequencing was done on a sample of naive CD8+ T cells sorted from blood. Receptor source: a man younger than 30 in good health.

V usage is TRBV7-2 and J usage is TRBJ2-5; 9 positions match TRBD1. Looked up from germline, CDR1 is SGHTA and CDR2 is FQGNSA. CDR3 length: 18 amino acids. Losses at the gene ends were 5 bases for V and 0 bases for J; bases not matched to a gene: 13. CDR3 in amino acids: CASSERGPGQGYQETQYF. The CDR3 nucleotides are TGTGCCAGCAGCGAACGGGGACCGGGACAGGGTTACCAAGAGACCCAGTACTTC.

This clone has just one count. The CDR3 region is CASRAWDTQYF. In DNA, the CDR3 is TGTGCCAGTCGAGCCTGGGATACGCAGTATTTT. The chain joins TRBV19 to TRBJ2-3; D is unclear. Trimming removed 8 bases from V and 6 bases from J, with 9 bases in between. Germline CDR1 and CDR2: LNHDA and SQIVND (reference sequence). This CDR3 has 11 residues.

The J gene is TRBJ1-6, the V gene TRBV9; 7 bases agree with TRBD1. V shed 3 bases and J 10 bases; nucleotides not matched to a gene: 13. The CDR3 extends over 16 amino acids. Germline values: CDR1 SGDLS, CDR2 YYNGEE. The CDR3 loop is CASSGLPDRDGSPLHF. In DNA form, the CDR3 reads TGTGCCAGCAGCGGGTTGCCTGACAGGGATGGATCACCCCTCCACTTT.

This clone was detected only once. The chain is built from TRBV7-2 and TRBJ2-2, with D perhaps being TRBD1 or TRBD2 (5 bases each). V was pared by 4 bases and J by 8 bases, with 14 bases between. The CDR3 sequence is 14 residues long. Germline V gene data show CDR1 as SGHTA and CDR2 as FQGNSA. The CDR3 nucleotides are TGTGCCAGCAGCTACTGGGACGGGTCTGGGGAGCTGTTTTTT. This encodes CASSYWDGSGELFF.

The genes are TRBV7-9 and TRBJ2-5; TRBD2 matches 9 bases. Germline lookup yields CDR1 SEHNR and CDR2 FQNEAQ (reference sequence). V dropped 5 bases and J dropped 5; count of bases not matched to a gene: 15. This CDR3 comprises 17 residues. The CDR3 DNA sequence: TGTGCCAGCAGCCCCCCCCGCGGGGGGGATTCGTTGGAGACCCAGTACTTC. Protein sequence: CASSPPRGGDSLETQYF. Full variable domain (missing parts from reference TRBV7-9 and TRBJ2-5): DTGVSQNPRHKITKRGQNVTFRCDPISEHNRLYWYRQTLGQGPEFLTYFQNEAQLEKSRLLSDRFSAERPKGSFSTLEIQRTEQGDSAMYLCASSPPRGGDSLETQYFGPGTRLLVL.

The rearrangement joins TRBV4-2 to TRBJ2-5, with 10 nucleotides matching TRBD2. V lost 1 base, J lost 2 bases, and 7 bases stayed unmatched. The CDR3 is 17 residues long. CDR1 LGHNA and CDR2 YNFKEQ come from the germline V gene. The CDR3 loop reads CASSQVSSGGLQETQYF. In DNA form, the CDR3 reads TGTGCCAGCAGCCAAGTGAGTAGCGGGGGGCTACAAGAGACCCAGTACTTC.

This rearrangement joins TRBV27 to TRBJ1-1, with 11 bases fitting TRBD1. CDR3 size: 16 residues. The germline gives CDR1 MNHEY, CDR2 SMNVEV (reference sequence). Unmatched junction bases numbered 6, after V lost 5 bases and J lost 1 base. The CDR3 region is CASSDGTGGSNTEAFF. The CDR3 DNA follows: TGTGCCAGCAGTGACGGGACAGGGGGTTCGAACACTGAAGCTTTCTTT.

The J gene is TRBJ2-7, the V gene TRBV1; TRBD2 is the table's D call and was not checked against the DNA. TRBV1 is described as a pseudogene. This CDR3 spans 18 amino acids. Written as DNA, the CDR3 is TGCACCAGCAGCCAAGTTGGTACTTCAGCGGGATTCTCCTACGAGCAGTACTTC. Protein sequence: CTSSQVGTSAGFSYEQYF.

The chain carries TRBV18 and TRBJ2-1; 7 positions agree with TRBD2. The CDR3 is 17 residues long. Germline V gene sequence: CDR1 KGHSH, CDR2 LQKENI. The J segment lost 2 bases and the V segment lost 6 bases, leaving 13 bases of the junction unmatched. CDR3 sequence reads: CASSHLPGLSPYNEQFF. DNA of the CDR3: TGTGCCAGCTCGCACCTGCCGGGACTAAGTCCCTACAATGAGCAGTTCTTC. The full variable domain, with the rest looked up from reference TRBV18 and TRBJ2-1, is NAGVMQNPRHLVRRRGQEARLRCSPMKGHSHVYWYRQLPEEGLKFMVYLQKENIIDESGMPKERFSAEFPKEGPSILRIQQVVRGDSAAYFCASSHLPGLSPYNEQFFGPGTRLTVL.

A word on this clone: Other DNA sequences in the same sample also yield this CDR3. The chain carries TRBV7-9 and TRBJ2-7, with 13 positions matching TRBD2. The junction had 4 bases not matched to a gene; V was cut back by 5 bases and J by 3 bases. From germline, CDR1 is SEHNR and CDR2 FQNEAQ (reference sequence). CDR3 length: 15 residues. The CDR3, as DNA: TGTGCCAGCAGCCCCCGGACTAGCGGGAGCTACGAGCAGTACTTC. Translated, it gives CASSPRTSGSYEQYF.

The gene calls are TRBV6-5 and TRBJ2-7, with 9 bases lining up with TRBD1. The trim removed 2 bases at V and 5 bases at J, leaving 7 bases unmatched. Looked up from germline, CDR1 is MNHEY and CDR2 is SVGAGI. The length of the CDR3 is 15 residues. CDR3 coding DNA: TGTGCCAGCAGTTACGTGGGACAGGGATACGACGAGCAGTACTTC. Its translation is CASSYVGQGYDEQYF.

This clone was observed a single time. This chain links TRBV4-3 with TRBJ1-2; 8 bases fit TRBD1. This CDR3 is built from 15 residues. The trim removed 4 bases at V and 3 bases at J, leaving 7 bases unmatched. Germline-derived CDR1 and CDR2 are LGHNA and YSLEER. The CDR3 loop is CASSPGQGIDYGYTF. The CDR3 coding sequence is TGCGCCAGCAGCCCTGGACAGGGAATTGACTATGGCTACACCTTC.

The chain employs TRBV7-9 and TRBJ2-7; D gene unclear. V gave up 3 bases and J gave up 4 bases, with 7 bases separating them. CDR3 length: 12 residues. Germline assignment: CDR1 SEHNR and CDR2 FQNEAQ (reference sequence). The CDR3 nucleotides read TGTGCCAGCAGCTTCAAACAGTACGAGCAGTACTTC. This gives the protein CASSFKQYEQYF. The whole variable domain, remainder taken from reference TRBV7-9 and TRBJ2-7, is DTGVSQNPRHKITKRGQNVTFRCDPISEHNRLYWYRQTLGQGPEFLTYFQNEAQLEKSRLLSDRFSAERPKGSFSTLEIQRTEQGDSAMYLCASSFKQYEQYFGPGTRLTVT.

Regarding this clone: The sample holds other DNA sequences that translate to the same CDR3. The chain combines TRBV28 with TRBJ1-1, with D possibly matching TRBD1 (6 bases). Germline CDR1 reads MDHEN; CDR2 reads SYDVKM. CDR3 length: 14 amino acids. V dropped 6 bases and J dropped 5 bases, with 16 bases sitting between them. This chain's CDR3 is CASSFTGSGTEAFF. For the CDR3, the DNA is TGTGCCAGCAGCTTTACAGGGTCGGGAACTGAAGCTTTCTTT.